Each of the 29 T cell receptor beta chains below was sequenced from the same sample in a study of blood T cell repertoires in COVID-19. The method was immunoSEQ multiplex PCR; TCRdb's version includes in-frame clones alone and lacks a portion of them. The sample records tens of thousands of clones, 70% to 85% being singletons. Sequencing was carried out using peripheral blood. Every receptor here comes from a man older than 75 with COVID-19, enrolled during active disease.

This clone was observed a handful of times. V is TRBV9 and J is TRBJ2-2; 8 positions agree with TRBD2. Trimming removed 2 bases from V and 7 bases from J; junction bases left unmatched: 10. Germline V gene lookup returns CDR1 SGDLS and CDR2 YYNGEE. CDR3 size: 16 residues. The CDR3 loop is CASSVVTSDLGGELFF. The CDR3 coding sequence is TGTGCCAGCAGCGTCGTGACTAGCGACTTGGGCGGGGAGCTGTTTTTT.

The gene calls are TRBV7-9 and TRBJ2-5; 8 positions match TRBD1. The CDR3 spans 16 residues. Germline V gene lookup returns CDR1 SEHNR and CDR2 FQNEAQ (reference sequence). V shed 3 bases, J shed 1 base, and the junction held 7 bases outside the gene matches. The DNA for the CDR3 is TGTGCCAGCAGCTTGAGGCGTGGGACAGGCCAAGAGACCCAGTACTTC. Amino acids: CASSLRRGTGQETQYF.

The rearrangement uses TRBV24-1 and TRBJ1-5; possibly TRBD1 for D (6 bases). The CDR3 runs 15 residues. Germline CDR1 reads KGHDR; CDR2 reads SFDVKD. Trimming stripped 9 bases from V and 5 bases from J, with 19 bases between. The CDR3 sequence is CATRATGPGDQPQHF. The CDR3 DNA is TGTGCCACCCGGGCGACAGGCCCAGGGGATCAGCCCCAGCATTTT.

This clone was counted a single time. This chain connects TRBV5-1 to TRBJ1-1; TRBD1 matches 7 bases. This CDR3 comprises 14 residues. Germline CDR1 SGHRS, CDR2 YFSETQ. V gave up 0 bases and J gave up 3 bases; unmatched junction bases: 2. DNA for the CDR3: TGCGCCAGCAGCTTGGACAGGGGAGACACTGAAGCTTTCTTT. Residues: CASSLDRGDTEAFF.

The genes are TRBV19 and TRBJ1-2; 12 bases agree with TRBD1. Unmatched junction bases numbered 6, after V lost 3 bases and J lost 7 bases. The CDR3 is made up of 15 amino acids. Germline CDR1 and CDR2: LNHDA and SQIVND (reference sequence). CDR3 in DNA: TGTGCCAGTAGTATCGGGACAGGGGGCAATTCTGGCTACACCTTC. This translates into CASSIGTGGNSGYTF.

This chain links TRBV9 with TRBJ2-5; D remains ambiguous. CDR3 length: 13 amino acids. Germline CDR1 reads SGDLS; CDR2 reads YYNGEE. V lost 2 bases to trimming and J lost 4 bases, with 9 bases between them. Written as DNA, the CDR3 is TGTGCCAGCAGCGTTACGGGTCCAGAGACCCAGTACTTC. It specifies CASSVTGPETQYF.

The chain employs TRBV29-1 and TRBJ2-7, with 9 bases fitting TRBD1. V dropped 6 bases and J dropped 4; count of bases not matched to a gene: 4. The CDR3 consists of 12 residues. Germline CDR1 and CDR2: SQVTM and ANQGSEA. The CDR3 DNA reads as TGCAGCGTCGCGACAGGGGGGTACGAGCAGTACTTC. Its protein product is CSVATGGYEQYF.

V is TRBV24-1 and J is TRBJ2-6; tentatively, D is TRBD2 (5 bases). The CDR3 has 16 residues. V was trimmed by 3 bases and J by 4 bases, leaving 12 bases between them. Germline V gene data show CDR1 as KGHDR and CDR2 as SFDVKD. The CDR3 reads CATSDSPEGGANVLTF. Here the CDR3 DNA reads TGTGCCACCAGTGATAGCCCCGAGGGCGGGGCCAACGTCCTGACTTTC.

This clone was counted between two and nine times. The chain couples TRBV11-2 to TRBJ2-5; 9 nucleotides align to TRBD1. The CDR3 loop spans 17 amino acids. V gave up 5 bases and J gave up 4 bases; unmatched junction bases: 14. Looked up from germline, CDR1 is SGHAT and CDR2 is FQNNGV. CDR3 in DNA: TGTGCCAGCAGCAAGAGAATGGGACAGGGTGGTGGAGAGACCCAGTACTTC. Residues: CASSKRMGQGGGETQYF. The whole variable domain, remainder taken from reference TRBV11-2 and TRBJ2-5, is EAGVAQSPRYKIIEKRQSVAFWCNPISGHATLYWYQQILGQGPKLLIQFQNNGVVDDSQLPKDRFSAERLKGVDSTLKIQPAKLEDSAVYLCASSKRMGQGGGETQYFGPGTRLLVL.

The V and J genes are TRBV7-3 and TRBJ2-2, with no clear D. V shed 2 bases and J shed 6 bases, with 7 bases lying between them. Germline V CDR1 and CDR2: SGHTA, FQGTGA. The CDR3 spans 13 residues. The CDR3: CASSLGQPGELFF. In nucleotides, the CDR3 is TGTGCCAGCAGCTTAGGGCAACCCGGGGAGCTGTTTTTT. The full variable domain, its missing parts supplied by reference TRBV7-3 and TRBJ2-2, is GAGVSQTPSNKVTEKGKYVELRCDPISGHTALYWYRQSLGQGPEFLIYFQGTGAADDSGLPNDRFFAVRPEGSVSTLKIQRTERGDSAVYLCASSLGQPGELFFGEGSRLTVL.

This chain joins TRBV5-1 and TRBJ1-6; D call uncertain. Looked up from germline, CDR1 is SGHRS and CDR2 is YFSETQ. The CDR3 runs 13 residues. V lost 5 bases to trimming and J lost 10 bases, with 13 bases between them. The CDR3 DNA is TGCGCCAGCAGGGAGGCCAACAACTCACCCCTCCACTTT. Translating it yields CASREANNSPLHF. Filled out from reference TRBV5-1 and TRBJ1-6, the complete variable domain reads KAGVTQTPRYLIKTRGQQVTLSCSPISGHRSVSWYQQTPGQGLQFLFEYFSETQRNKGNFPGRFSGRQFSNSRSEMNVSTLELGDSALYLCASREANNSPLHFGNGTRLTVT.

A remark on this clone: Mismatch with germline at one junction end may stem from a read error. CDR3 protein: CARSGTSGSLYNEQFF. CDR3 nucleotides: TGTGCCAGAAGTGGGACTAGCGGGAGTTTGTACAATGAGCAGTTCTTC. The chain is built from TRBV2 and TRBJ2-1; 14 bases match TRBD2. The CDR3 is made up of 16 amino acids. The V gene's germline CDR1 is SNHLY and CDR2 FYNNEI.

This chain uses TRBV12-3 or TRBV12-4 with TRBJ1-2, with 7 bases matching TRBD1. The CDR3 is made up of 13 amino acids. Trimming removed 6 bases from V and 8 bases from J; junction bases left unmatched: 9. The CDR3 region has the DNA TGTGCCAGCAGAGCGACAGGGTCGGGCGGCTACACCTTC. Protein product: CASRATGSGGYTF.

This clone was counted only a few times. V and J are TRBV20-1 and TRBJ1-1; D gene ambiguous. V was pared by 3 bases and J by 8 bases, with 10 bases between. This CDR3 region has 11 residues. Germline V gene data show CDR1 as DFQATT and CDR2 as SNEGSKA (reference sequence). The CDR3 is CSASGTTEAFF. The CDR3 nucleotides read TGCAGTGCTAGTGGAACTACGGAAGCTTTCTTT.

In its sample, this clone was seen a few times. This chain uses TRBV21-1 with TRBJ1-5. TRBV21-1 is labeled a pseudogene. CDR3 length equals 15 residues. CDR3 sequence: CASSKGGLGNQPQHF. DNA of the CDR3: TGTGCCAGCAGCAAGGGGGGGCTTGGCAATCAGCCCCAGCATTTT.

The V call is TRBV5-4, the J call TRBJ1-4; D gene ambiguous. The CDR3 is 15 amino acids. V lost 4 bases to trimming and J lost 4 bases, with 14 bases between them. Germline V CDR1 and CDR2: SGHNT, YYREEE (reference sequence). This CDR3 is CASSPREQFNEKLFF. The CDR3 coding sequence is TGTGCCAGCAGCCCCCGGGAACAGTTTAATGAAAAACTGTTTTTT.

The chain is built from TRBV10-3 and TRBJ1-2; possibly TRBD1 for D (5 bases). The CDR3 extends over 16 amino acids. In germline, CDR1 is ENHRY, CDR2 SYGVKD. Trimming cost V 2 bases and J 3 bases, with 16 bases left between them. In DNA, the CDR3 is TGTGCCATCAGTGAGATCGGGACTCAACCCGACTATGGCTACACCTTC. Translated, it gives CAISEIGTQPDYGYTF.

This chain connects TRBV4-1 to TRBJ1-5, with D possibly TRBD1 on 6 matching bases. Germline CDR1 MGHRA, CDR2 YSYEKL. The CDR3 has 15 amino acids. The V end was cut by 3 bases, the J end by 7 bases, with 16 bases between. CDR3: CASSQGIGQKQPQHF. In DNA form, the CDR3 reads TGCGCCAGCAGCCAGGGGATTGGACAGAAACAGCCCCAGCATTTT.

This clone has only a few counts. The chain couples TRBV7-9 to TRBJ1-1; maybe TRBD1 (6 bases). The length of the CDR3 is 13 residues. Germline V gene lookup returns CDR1 SEHNR and CDR2 FQNEAQ (reference sequence). Trimming left V 5 bases short and J 6 bases short, with 13 bases between. CDR3 protein: CASSLGGAAEAFF. CDR3 nucleotide sequence: TGTGCCAGCAGCCTCGGGGGGGCGGCTGAAGCTTTCTTT.

The chain employs TRBV19 and TRBJ1-6; 9 bases agree with TRBD1. V was pared by 4 bases and J by 10 bases, with 8 bases of the junction left unmatched. This CDR3 region has 15 residues. The germline gives CDR1 LNHDA, CDR2 SQIVND (reference sequence). CDR3 DNA: TGTGCCAGTAGTACGGATGGGACAGGGCGGTCACCCCTCCACTTT. Its protein is CASSTDGTGRSPLHF.

This clone was found once. This chain joins TRBV27 and TRBJ2-1; D unclear. Germline lookup yields CDR1 MNHEY and CDR2 SMNVEV (reference sequence). V was pared by 7 bases and J by 2 bases, with 3 bases between. This CDR3 is 11 amino acids long. CDR3 loop: CASNTYNEQFF. Written as DNA, the CDR3 is TGTGCCAGCAACACCTACAATGAGCAGTTCTTC.

The CDR3 reads CASMDTSNWALHF. The CDR3 nucleotides read TGTGCCAGCATGGACACCTCTAATTGGGCCCTCCACTTT. This chain joins TRBV2 and TRBJ1-6; a possible D gene is TRBD1 (5 bases). The CDR3 sequence is 13 residues long. Trimming stripped 7 bases from V and 14 bases from J, with 18 bases between. In germline, CDR1 is SNHLY, CDR2 FYNNEI.

This chain joins TRBV4-1 and TRBJ1-1; D gene uncertain. Germline V gene lookup returns CDR1 MGHRA and CDR2 YSYEKL. The CDR3 spans 14 residues. Trimming cost V 3 bases and J 0 bases, with 8 bases left between them. CDR3 protein: CASSQGGMNTEAFF. Written as DNA, the CDR3 is TGCGCCAGCAGCCAGGGAGGAATGAACACTGAAGCTTTCTTT.

This chain connects TRBV2 to TRBJ1-5; D may be TRBD1 (5 bases). V was shortened by 0 bases and J by 1 base, with 7 bases between the two germline ends. CDR3 size: 15 residues. Germline lookup yields CDR1 SNHLY and CDR2 FYNNEI. The CDR3 DNA reads TGTGCCAGCAGTGAAGCGTCAGGGAGCAATCAGCCCCAGCATTTT. Protein sequence: CASSEASGSNQPQHF.

The rearrangement links TRBV4-2 to TRBJ1-2; the match to TRBD1 covers 7 bases. J lost 9 bases, V lost 2 bases, and 3 bases had no gene match. Looked up from germline, CDR1 is LGHNA and CDR2 is YNFKEQ. This CDR3 is built from 12 residues. The CDR3 DNA is TGTGCCAGCAGCCAAACAGGGGAACGCTACACCTTC. Its translation is CASSQTGERYTF.

V and J are TRBV4-3 and TRBJ2-4, with 13 bases aligning to TRBD2. This CDR3 has 18 amino acids. Germline assignment: CDR1 LGHNA and CDR2 YSLEER. Losses at the gene ends were 1 base for V and 5 bases for J; bases not matched to a gene: 8. The CDR3 region has the DNA TGCGCCAGCAGCCAAGTGACTAGCGGGAGGAGTAACCAAAACATTCAGTACTTC. Its protein product is CASSQVTSGRSNQNIQYF.

The gene calls are TRBV11-3 and TRBJ2-3; tentatively, D is TRBD2 (6 bases). Between the trimmed V and J ends, which lost 3 bases and 2 bases, there was a span of 12 bases. Germline V gene lookup returns CDR1 SGHNT and CDR2 YENEEA. The CDR3 is 15 residues long. As DNA, the CDR3 is TGTGCCAGCAGCTTGGGAGGATACTACACAGATACGCAGTATTTT. This encodes CASSLGGYYTDTQYF.

The rearrangement links TRBV2 to TRBJ2-2; D call uncertain. The CDR3 is made up of 14 amino acids. Trimming took off 2 bases at V and 4 bases at J, with 8 bases between the two ends. Germline values: CDR1 SNHLY, CDR2 FYNNEI. The CDR3 here is CASSEQQPTGELFF. The CDR3 DNA is TGTGCCAGCAGTGAACAACAGCCCACCGGGGAGCTGTTTTTT.

The chain employs TRBV7-8 and TRBJ1-4; 10 bases align to TRBD1. The length of the CDR3 is 15 residues. Germline V gives CDR1 SGHVS, CDR2 FQNEAQ. J gave up 7 bases and V 5 bases, and 7 bases lay outside the gene matches. CDR3 residues: CASSTGQGVGEKLFF. In DNA, the CDR3 is TGTGCCAGCAGCACTGGACAGGGGGTGGGTGAAAAACTGTTTTTT.